These 3 T cell receptor beta chains originate from one sample sequenced in a study of siplizumab effects on memory and regulatory T cells. Some clones are missing from TCRdb's copy, which holds only in-frame ones; the method was immunoSEQ multiplex PCR. The table has about 110,000 clones, roughly 92% seen once. Sequences were obtained from CD4+ T cells sorted from blood. The receptor set was obtained from a human donor in good health.

DNA for the CDR3: TGTGCCAGCAGCGTACGACTAGCGGGAAGCTCCTACAATGAGCAGTTCTTC. This encodes CASSVRLAGSSYNEQFF. V gene TRBV7-6 combines with J gene TRBJ2-1; 11 nucleotides align to TRBD2. The germline CDR1 and CDR2 sequences are SGHVS and FNYEAQ. Trimming took 5 bases from V and 0 from J; bases not matched to a gene: 6. This CDR3 is 17 amino acids long.

This clone has just one count. The same CDR3 can be traced to other DNA sequences in this sample. This sequence joins TRBV5-6 and TRBJ2-1; unclear D gene. V was pared by 1 base and J by 6 bases, with 2 bases between. The germline V gene encodes CDR1 SGHDT and CDR2 YYEEEE. This CDR3 region has 11 residues. Written as DNA, the CDR3 is TGTGCCAGCAGCTTGCGCAATGAGCAGTTCTTC. This codes for CASSLRNEQFF.

This chain links TRBV29-1 with TRBJ1-2; 10 bases agree with TRBD1. This CDR3 is 15 amino acids long. V dropped 7 bases and J dropped 8; count of bases not matched to a gene: 16. Per the germline V gene, CDR1 is SQVTM and CDR2 is ANQGSEA. For the CDR3, the DNA is TGCAGCGCCATTAAGGCGGGACAGGGGTTTCGAGGCTACACCTTC. Translation gives CSAIKAGQGFRGYTF.